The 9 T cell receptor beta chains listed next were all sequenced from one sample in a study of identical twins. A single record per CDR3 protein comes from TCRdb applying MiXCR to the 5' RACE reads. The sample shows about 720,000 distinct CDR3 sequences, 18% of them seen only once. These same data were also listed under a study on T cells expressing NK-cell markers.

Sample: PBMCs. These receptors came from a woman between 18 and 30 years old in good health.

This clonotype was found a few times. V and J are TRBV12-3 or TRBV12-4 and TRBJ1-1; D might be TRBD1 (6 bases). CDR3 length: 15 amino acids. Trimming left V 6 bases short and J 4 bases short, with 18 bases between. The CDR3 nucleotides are TGTGCCAGCAGCCTTAGGGGGGGAGGGGGCACTGAAGCTTTCTTT. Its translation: CASSLRGGGGTEAFF.

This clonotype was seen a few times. The CDR3 spells CASSLVGASGSGNEQFF. The CDR3 DNA reads as TGTGCCAGCAGCTTAGTCGGTGCCAGCGGGAGCGGCAATGAGCAGTTCTTC. The chain combines TRBV7-2 with TRBJ2-1; TRBD2 aligns across 8 bases. Unmatched junction bases numbered 11, after V lost 1 base and J lost 6 bases. Germline CDR1 is SGHTA and CDR2 is FQGNSA. The CDR3 has 17 residues.

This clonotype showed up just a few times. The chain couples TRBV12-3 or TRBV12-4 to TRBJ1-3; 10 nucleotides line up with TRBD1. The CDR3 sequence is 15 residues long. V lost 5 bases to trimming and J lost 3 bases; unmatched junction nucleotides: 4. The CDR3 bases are TGTGCCAGCAGTCCGACAGGGGGCTTTGGAAACACCATATATTTT. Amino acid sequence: CASSPTGGFGNTIYF.

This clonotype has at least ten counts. CDR3 sequence: CASRNSNQPQHF. CDR3 nucleotide sequence: TGTGCCAGCAGGAACAGCAATCAGCCCCAGCATTTT. The chain combines TRBV6-4 with TRBJ1-5; D gene uncertain. Germline loops: CDR1 MRHNA, CDR2 SNTAGT. V was pared by 6 bases and J by 1 base, with 4 bases between. The CDR3 totals 12 residues.

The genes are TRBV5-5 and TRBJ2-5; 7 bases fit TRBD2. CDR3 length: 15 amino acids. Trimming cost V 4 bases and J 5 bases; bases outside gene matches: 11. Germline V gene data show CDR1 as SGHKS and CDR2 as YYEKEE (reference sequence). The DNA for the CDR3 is TGTGCCAGCAGCAACCAGGGACTACCAGGCGAGACCCAGTACTTC. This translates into CASSNQGLPGETQYF.

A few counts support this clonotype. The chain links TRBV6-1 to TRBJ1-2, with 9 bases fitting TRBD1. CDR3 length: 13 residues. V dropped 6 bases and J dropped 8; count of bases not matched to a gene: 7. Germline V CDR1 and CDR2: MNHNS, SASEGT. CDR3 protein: CASSQQTGGGYTF. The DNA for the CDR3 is TGTGCCAGCAGCCAACAAACAGGGGGCGGCTACACCTTC.

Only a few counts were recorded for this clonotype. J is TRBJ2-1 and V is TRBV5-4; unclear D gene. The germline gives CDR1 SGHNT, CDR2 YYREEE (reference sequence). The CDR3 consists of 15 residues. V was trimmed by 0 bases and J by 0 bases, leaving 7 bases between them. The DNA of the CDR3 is TGTGCCAGCAGCTTGGGCTATAACTCCTACAATGAGCAGTTCTTC. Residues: CASSLGYNSYNEQFF.

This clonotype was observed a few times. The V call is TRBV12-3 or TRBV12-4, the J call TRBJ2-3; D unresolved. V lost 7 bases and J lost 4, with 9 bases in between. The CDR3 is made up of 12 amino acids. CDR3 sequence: CASKSRADTQYF. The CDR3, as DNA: TGTGCCAGCAAAAGCAGAGCAGATACGCAGTATTTT.

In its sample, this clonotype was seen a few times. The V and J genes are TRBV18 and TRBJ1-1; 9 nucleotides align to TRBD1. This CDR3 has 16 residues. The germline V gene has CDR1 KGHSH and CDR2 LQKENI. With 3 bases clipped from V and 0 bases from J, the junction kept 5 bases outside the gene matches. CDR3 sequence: CASSPWDRAMNTEAFF. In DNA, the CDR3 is TGTGCCAGCTCACCCTGGGACAGGGCTATGAACACTGAAGCTTTCTTT.